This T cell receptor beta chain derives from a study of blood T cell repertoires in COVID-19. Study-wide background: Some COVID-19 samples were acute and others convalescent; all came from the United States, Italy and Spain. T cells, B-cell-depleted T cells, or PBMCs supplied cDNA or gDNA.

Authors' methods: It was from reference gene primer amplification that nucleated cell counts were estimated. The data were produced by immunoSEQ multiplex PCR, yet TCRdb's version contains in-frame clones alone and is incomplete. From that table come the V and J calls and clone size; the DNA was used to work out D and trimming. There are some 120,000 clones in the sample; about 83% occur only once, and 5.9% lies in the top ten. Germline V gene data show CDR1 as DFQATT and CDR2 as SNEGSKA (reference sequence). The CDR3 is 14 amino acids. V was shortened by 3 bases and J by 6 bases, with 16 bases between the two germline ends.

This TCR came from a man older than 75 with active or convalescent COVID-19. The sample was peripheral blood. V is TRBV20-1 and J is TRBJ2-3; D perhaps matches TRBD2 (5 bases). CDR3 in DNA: TGCAGTGCTAGTTCTTCCCCCGGCGGGGATACGCAGTATTTT. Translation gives CSASSSPGGDTQYF.